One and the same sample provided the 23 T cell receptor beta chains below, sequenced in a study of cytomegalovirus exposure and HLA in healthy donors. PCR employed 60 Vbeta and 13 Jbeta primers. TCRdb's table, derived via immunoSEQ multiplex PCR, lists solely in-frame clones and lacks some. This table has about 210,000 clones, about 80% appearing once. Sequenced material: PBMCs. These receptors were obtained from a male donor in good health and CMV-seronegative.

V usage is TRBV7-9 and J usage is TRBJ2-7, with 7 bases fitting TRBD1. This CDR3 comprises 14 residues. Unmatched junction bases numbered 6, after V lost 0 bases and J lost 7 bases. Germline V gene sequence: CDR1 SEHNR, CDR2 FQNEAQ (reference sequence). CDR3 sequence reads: CASSLATGPEEQYF. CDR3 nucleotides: TGTGCCAGCAGCTTAGCGACAGGGCCCGAAGAGCAGTACTTC. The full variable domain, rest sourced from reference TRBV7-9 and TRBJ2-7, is DTGVSQNPRHKITKRGQNVTFRCDPISEHNRLYWYRQTLGQGPEFLTYFQNEAQLEKSRLLSDRFSAERPKGSFSTLEIQRTEQGDSAMYLCASSLATGPEEQYFGPGTRLTVT.

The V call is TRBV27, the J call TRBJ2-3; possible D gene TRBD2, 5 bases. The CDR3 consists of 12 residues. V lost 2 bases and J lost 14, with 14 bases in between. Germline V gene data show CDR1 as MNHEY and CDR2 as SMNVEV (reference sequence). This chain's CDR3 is CASSLGGLPPYF. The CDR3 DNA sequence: TGTGCCAGCAGTTTAGGCGGACTCCCCCCGTATTTT.

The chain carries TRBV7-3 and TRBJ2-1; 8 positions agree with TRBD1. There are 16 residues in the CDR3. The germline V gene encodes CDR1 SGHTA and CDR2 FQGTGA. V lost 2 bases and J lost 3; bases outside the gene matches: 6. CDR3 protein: CASSLFGTGIYNEQFF. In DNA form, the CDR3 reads TGTGCCAGCAGCTTATTCGGGACAGGCATCTACAATGAGCAGTTCTTC.

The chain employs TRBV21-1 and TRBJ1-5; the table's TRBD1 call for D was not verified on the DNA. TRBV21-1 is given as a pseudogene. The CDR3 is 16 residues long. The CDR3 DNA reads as TGTGCCAGCAGCAAAGGAAGGGGGACGAGCAATCAGCCCCAGCATTTT. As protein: CASSKGRGTSNQPQHF.

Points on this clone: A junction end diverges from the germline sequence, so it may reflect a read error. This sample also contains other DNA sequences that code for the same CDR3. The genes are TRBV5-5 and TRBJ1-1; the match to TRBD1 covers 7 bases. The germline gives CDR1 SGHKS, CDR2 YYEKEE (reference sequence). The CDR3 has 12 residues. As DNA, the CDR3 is TGTGCCAGCAACCACTGGGGACAGAGAGCTTTCTTC. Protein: CASNHWGQRAFF.

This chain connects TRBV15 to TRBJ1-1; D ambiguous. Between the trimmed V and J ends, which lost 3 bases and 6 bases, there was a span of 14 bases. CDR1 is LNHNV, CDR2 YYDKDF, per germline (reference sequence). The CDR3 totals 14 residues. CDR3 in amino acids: CATSSPGRVAEAFF. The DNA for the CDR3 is TGTGCCACCAGCAGCCCCGGGAGGGTAGCTGAAGCTTTCTTT.

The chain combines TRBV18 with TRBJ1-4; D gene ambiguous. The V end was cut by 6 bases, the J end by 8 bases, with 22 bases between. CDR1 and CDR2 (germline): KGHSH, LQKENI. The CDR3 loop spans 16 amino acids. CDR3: CASSLLMGDPGEKLFF. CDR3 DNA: TGTGCCAGCTCGCTCTTGATGGGAGATCCGGGGGAAAAACTGTTTTTT.

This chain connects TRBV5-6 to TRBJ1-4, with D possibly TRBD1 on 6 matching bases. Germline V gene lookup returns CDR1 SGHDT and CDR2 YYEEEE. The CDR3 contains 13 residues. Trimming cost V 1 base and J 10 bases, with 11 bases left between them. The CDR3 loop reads CASSLWDKGKLFF. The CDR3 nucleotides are TGTGCCAGCAGCTTGTGGGACAAAGGAAAACTGTTTTTT.

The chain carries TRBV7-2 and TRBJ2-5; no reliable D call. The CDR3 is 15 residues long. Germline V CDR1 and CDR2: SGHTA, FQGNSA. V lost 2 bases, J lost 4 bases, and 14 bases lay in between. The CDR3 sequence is CASSLRGYAAETQYF. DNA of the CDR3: TGTGCCAGCAGCTTACGAGGATACGCGGCAGAGACCCAGTACTTC.

CDR3 DNA: TGCGCCAGCAGCCAAGATGGGCGGGGGGCAGATACGCAGTATTTT. It codes for CASSQDGRGADTQYF. This rearrangement joins TRBV4-3 to TRBJ2-3, with 8 bases identical to TRBD2. With 0 bases clipped from V and 4 bases from J, the junction kept 3 bases outside the gene matches. Germline CDR1 reads LGHNA; CDR2 reads YSLEER. CDR3 size: 15 residues.

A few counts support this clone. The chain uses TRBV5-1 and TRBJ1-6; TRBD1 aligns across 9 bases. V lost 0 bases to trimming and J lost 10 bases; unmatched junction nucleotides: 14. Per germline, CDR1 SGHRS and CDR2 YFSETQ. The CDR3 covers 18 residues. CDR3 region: CASSLVPWDRVFQSPLHF. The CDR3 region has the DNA TGCGCCAGCAGCTTGGTTCCCTGGGACAGGGTCTTTCAATCACCCCTCCACTTT. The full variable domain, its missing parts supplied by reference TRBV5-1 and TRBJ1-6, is KAGVTQTPRYLIKTRGQQVTLSCSPISGHRSVSWYQQTPGQGLQFLFEYFSETQRNKGNFPGRFSGRQFSNSRSEMNVSTLELGDSALYLCASSLVPWDRVFQSPLHFGNGTRLTVT.

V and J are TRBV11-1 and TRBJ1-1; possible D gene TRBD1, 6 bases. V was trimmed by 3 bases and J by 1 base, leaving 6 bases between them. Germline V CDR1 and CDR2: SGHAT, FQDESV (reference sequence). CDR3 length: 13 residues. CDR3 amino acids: CASSLTGNTEAFF. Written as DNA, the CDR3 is TGTGCCAGCAGCTTGACAGGGAACACTGAAGCTTTCTTT.

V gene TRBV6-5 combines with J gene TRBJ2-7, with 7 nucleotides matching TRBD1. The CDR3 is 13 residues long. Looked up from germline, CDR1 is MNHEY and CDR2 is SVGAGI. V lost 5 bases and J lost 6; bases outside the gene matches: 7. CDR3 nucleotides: TGTGCCAGCAGTCCGCGACAGGGTAGCGAGCAGTACTTC. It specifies CASSPRQGSEQYF.

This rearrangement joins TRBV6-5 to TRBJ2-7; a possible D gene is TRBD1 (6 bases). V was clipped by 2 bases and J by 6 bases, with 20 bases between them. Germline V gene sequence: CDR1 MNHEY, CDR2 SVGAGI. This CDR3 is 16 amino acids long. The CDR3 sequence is CASSYASPGERVEQYF. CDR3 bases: TGTGCCAGCAGTTACGCCTCCCCAGGGGAGAGAGTCGAGCAGTACTTC.

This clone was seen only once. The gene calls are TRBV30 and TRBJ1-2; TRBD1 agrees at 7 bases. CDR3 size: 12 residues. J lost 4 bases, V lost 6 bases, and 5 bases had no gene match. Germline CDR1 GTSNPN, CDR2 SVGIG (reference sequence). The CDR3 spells CACSGGSYGYTF. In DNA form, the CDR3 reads TGTGCCTGCTCAGGGGGAAGCTATGGCTACACCTTC.

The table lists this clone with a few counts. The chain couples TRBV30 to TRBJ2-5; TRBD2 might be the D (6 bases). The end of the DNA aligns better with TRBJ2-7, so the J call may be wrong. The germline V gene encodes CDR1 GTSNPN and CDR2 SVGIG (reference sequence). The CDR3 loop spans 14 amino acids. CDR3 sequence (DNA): TGTGCCTGGACCCCGGGACTCGTCCTTCTCGAGCAGTACTTC. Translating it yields CAWTPGLVLLEQYF.

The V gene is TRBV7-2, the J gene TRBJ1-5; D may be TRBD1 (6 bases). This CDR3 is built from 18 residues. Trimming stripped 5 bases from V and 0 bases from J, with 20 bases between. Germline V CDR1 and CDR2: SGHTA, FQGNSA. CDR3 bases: TGTGCCAGCAGCCCACCGACAGGAGACCATTATAGCAATCAGCCCCAGCATTTT. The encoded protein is CASSPPTGDHYSNQPQHF.

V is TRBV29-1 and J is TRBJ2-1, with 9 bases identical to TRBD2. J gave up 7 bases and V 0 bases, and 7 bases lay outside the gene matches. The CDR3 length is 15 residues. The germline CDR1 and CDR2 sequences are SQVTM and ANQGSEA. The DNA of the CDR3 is TGCAGCGTTGAAGAGGGGCGGGGGGGTACAAATGAGCAGTTCTTC. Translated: CSVEEGRGGTNEQFF.

The CDR3 spells CSVEDRGSEKLFF. Written as DNA, the CDR3 is TGCAGCGTTGAGGACAGGGGATCGGAAAAACTGTTTTTT. The chain couples TRBV29-1 to TRBJ1-4; 9 bases are a match to TRBD1. The CDR3 is made up of 13 amino acids. V shed 3 bases, J shed 8 bases, and the junction held 4 bases outside the gene matches. Germline CDR1 reads SQVTM; CDR2 reads ANQGSEA.

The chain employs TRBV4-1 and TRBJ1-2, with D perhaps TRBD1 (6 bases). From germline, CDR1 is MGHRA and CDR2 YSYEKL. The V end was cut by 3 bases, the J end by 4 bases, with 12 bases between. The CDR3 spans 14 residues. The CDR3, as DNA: TGCGCCAGCAGCCAGTCGGACAGTTTCTATGGCTACACCTTC. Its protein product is CASSQSDSFYGYTF.

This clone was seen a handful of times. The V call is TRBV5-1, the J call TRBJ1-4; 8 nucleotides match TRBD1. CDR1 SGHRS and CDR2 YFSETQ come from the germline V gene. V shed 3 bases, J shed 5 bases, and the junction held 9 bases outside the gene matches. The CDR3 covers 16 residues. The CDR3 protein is CASSWGRQGLNEKLFF. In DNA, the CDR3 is TGCGCCAGCAGCTGGGGGCGACAGGGGTTAAATGAAAAACTGTTTTTT.

The chain's CDR3 is CASSQEGSGRAGGYTF. In DNA, the CDR3 is TGTGCCAGCAGCCAAGAGGGCTCGGGGAGGGCGGGTGGCTACACCTTC. The V gene is TRBV4-2, the J gene TRBJ1-2, with D unclear. V gave up 0 bases and J gave up 7 bases, with 18 bases separating them. CDR1 is LGHNA, CDR2 YNFKEQ, per germline. This CDR3 region has 16 residues.

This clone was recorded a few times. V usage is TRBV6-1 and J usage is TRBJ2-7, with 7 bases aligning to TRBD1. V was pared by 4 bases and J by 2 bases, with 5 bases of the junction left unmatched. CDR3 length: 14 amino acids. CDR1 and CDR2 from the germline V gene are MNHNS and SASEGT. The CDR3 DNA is TGTGCCAGCAGTGTTACAGGGGCGACCTACGAGCAGTACTTC. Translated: CASSVTGATYEQYF.